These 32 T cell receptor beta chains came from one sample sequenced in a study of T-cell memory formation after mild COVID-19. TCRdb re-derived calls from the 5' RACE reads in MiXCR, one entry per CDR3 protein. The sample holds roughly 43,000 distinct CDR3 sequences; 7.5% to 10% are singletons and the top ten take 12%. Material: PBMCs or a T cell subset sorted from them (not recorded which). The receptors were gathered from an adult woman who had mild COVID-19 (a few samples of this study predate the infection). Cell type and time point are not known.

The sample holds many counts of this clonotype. Here the CDR3 reads CASSGGQSYSYEQYF. The CDR3 DNA sequence: TGTGCCAGCAGTGGCGGACAGAGTTACTCCTACGAGCAGTACTTC. The gene calls are TRBV3-1 and TRBJ2-7, with D possibly matching TRBD1 (6 bases). With 6 bases removed from V and 0 bases from J, the gap between germline ends came to 15 bases. Germline V lookup: CDR1 LGHDT, CDR2 YNNKEL (reference sequence). The CDR3 has 15 amino acids.

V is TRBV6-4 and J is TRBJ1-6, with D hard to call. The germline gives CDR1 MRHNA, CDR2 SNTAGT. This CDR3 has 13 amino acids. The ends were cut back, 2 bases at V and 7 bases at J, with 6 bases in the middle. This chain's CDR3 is CASSDDGNSPLHF. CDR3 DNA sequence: TGTGCCAGCAGTGACGACGGGAATTCACCCCTCCACTTT.

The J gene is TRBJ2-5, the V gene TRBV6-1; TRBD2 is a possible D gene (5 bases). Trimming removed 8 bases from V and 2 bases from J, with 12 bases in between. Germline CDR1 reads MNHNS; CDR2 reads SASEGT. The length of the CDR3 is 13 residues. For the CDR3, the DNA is TGTGCCAGCTTCGGGCGGAGGCAAGAGACCCAGTACTTC. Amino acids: CASFGRRQETQYF.

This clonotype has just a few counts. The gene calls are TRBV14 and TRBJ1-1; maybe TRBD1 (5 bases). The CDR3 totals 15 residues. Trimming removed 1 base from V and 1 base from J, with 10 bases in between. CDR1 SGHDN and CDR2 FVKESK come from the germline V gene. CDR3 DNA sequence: TGTGCCAGCAGCCAAGTTCAGGGTAGGAACACTGAAGCTTTCTTT. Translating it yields CASSQVQGRNTEAFF.

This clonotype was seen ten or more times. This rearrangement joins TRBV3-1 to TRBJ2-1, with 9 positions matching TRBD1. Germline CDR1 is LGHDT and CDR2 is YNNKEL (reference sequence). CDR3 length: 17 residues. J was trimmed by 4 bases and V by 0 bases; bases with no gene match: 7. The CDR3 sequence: CASSQDEGQGYYNEQFF. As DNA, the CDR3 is TGTGCCAGCAGCCAAGATGAGGGACAGGGCTATTACAATGAGCAGTTCTTC.

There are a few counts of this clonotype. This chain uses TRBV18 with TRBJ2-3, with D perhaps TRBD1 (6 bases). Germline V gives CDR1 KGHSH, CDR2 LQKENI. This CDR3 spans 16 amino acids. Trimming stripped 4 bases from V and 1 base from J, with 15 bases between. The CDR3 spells CASSLQTGTRTDTQYF. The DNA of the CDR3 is TGTGCCAGCTCACTTCAGACCGGGACACGCACAGATACGCAGTATTTT.

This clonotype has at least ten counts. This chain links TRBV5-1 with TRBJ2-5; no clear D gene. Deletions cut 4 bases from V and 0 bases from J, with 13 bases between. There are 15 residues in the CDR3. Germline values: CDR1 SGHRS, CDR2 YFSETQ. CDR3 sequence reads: CASSLTSIYQETQYF. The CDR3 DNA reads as TGCGCCAGCAGCCTGACCTCTATTTACCAAGAGACCCAGTACTTC.

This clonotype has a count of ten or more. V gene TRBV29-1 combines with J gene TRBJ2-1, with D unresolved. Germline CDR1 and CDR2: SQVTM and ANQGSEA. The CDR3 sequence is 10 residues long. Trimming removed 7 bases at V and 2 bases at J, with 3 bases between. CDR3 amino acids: CSGAYNEQFF. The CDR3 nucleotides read TGCAGCGGGGCCTACAATGAGCAGTTCTTC.

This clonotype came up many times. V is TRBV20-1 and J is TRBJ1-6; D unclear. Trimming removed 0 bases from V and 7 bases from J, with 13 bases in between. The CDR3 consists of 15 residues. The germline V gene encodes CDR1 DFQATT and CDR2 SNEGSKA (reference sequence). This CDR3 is CSAREIGRFNSPLHF. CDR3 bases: TGCAGTGCTAGAGAAATAGGCCGTTTCAATTCACCCCTCCACTTT.

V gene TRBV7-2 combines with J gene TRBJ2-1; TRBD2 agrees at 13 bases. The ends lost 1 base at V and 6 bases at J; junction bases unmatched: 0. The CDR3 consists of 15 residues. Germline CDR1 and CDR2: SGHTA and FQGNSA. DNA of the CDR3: TGTGCCAGCAGCTTAGGACTAGCGGGGGGCAATGAGCAGTTCTTC. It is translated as CASSLGLAGGNEQFF.

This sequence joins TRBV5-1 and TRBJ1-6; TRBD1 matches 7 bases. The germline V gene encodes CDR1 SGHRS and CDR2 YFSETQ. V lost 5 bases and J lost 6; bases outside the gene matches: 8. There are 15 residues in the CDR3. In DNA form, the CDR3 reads TGCGCCAGCAGACAAACAGGGGAGAGTAATTCACCCCTCCACTTT. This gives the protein CASRQTGESNSPLHF. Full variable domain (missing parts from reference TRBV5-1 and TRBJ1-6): KAGVTQTPRYLIKTRGQQVTLSCSPISGHRSVSWYQQTPGQGLQFLFEYFSETQRNKGNFPGRFSGRQFSNSRSEMNVSTLELGDSALYLCASRQTGESNSPLHFGNGTRLTVT.

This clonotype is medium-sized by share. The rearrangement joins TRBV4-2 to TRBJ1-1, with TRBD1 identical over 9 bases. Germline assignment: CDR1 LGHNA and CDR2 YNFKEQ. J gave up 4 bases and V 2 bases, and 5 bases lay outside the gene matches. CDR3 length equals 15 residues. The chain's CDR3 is CASSQPDRGFTEAFF. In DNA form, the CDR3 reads TGTGCCAGCAGCCAACCGGACAGGGGTTTCACTGAAGCTTTCTTT.

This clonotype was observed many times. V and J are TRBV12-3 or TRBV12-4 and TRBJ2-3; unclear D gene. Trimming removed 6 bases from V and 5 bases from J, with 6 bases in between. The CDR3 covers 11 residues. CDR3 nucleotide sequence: TGTGCCAGCAGGCTAGGAGATACGCAGTATTTT. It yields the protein CASRLGDTQYF.

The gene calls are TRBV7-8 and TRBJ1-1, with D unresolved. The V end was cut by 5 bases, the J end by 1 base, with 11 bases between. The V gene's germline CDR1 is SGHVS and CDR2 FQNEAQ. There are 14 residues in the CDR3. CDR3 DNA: TGTGCCAGCAGCCCCCGCGAAGGGAACACTGAAGCTTTCTTT. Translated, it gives CASSPREGNTEAFF.

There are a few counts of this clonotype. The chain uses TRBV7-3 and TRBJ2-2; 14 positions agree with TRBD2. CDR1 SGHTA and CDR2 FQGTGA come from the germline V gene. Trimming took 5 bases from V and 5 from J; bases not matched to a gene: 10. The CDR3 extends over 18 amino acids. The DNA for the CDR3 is TGTGCCAGCAGCCAAGGGGGACTAGCGGGAGTACGGACCGGGGAGCTGTTTTTT. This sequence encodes CASSQGGLAGVRTGELFF. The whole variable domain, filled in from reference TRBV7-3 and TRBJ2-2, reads GAGVSQTPSNKVTEKGKYVELRCDPISGHTALYWYRQSLGQGPEFLIYFQGTGAADDSGLPNDRFFAVRPEGSVSTLKIQRTERGDSAVYLCASSQGGLAGVRTGELFFGEGSRLTVL.

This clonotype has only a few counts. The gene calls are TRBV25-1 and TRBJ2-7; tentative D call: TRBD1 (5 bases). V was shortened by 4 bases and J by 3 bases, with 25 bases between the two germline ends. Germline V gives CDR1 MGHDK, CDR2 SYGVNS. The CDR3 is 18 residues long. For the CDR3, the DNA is TGTGCCAGCAGTGGAAAACAGGCCCTATCCGCCGCCAACTACGAGCAGTACTTC. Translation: CASSGKQALSAANYEQYF.

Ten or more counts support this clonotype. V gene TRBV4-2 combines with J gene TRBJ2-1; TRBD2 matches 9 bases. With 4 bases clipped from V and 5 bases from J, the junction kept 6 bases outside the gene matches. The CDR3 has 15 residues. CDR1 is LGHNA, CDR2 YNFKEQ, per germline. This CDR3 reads CASSPGLAGHNEQFF. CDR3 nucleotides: TGTGCCAGCAGCCCGGGACTAGCCGGACACAATGAGCAGTTCTTC.

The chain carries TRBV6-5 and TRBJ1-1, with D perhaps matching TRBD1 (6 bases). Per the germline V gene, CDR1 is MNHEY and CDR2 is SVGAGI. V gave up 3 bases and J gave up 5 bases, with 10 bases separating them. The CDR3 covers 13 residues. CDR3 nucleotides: TGTGCCAGCAGTTATACAGGGCGGACTGAAGCTTTCTTT. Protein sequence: CASSYTGRTEAFF.

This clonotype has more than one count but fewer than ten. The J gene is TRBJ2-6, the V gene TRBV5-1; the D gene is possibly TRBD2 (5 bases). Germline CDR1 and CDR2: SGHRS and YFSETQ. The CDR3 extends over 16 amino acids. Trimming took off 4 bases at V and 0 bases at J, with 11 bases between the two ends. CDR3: CASSEGSNSGANVLTF. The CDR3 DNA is TGCGCCAGCAGCGAGGGTAGTAACTCTGGGGCCAACGTCCTGACTTTC.

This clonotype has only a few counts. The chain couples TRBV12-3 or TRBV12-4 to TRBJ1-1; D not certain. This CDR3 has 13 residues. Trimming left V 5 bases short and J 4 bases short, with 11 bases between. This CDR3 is CASSSLRGTEAFF. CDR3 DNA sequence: TGTGCCAGCAGTAGCCTCCGAGGCACTGAAGCTTTCTTT.

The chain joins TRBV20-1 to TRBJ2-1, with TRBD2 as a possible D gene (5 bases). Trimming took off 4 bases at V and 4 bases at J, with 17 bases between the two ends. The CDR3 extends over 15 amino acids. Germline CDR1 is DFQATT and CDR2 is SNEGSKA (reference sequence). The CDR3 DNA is TGCAGTGCTACCCCCTCGCGGAGGATATACAATGAGCAGTTCTTC. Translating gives CSATPSRRIYNEQFF.

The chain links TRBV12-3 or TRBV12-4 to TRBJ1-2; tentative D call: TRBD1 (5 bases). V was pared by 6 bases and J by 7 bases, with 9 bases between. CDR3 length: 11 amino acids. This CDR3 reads CASSGRGGYTF. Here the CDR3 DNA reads TGTGCCAGCAGCGGGAGGGGTGGCTACACCTTC.

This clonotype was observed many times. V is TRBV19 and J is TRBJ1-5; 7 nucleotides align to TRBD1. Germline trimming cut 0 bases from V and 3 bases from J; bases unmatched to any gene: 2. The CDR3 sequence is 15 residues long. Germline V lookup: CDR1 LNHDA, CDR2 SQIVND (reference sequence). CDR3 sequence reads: CASSIDDRDNQPQHF. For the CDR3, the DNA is TGTGCCAGTAGTATAGATGACAGGGACAATCAGCCCCAGCATTTT.

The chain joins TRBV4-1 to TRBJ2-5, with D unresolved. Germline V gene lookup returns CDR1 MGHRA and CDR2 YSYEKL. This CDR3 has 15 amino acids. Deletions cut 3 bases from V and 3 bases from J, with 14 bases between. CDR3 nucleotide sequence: TGCGCCAGCAGCCAGCGTACTCGGTCAAAAGAGACCCAGTACTTC. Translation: CASSQRTRSKETQYF.

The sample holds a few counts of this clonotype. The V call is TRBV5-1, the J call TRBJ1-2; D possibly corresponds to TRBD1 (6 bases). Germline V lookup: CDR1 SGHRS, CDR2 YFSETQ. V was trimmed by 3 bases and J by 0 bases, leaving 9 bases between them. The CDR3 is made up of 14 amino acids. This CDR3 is CASSSQGTNYGYTF. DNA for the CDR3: TGCGCCAGCAGCTCACAGGGTACTAACTATGGCTACACCTTC.

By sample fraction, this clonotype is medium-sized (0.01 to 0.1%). CDR3 nucleotides: TGTGCCAGCAGTCCAGGGAATGAGCAGTTCTTC. Its protein product is CASSPGNEQFF. The chain combines TRBV12-3 or TRBV12-4 with TRBJ2-1; D is possibly TRBD1 (5 bases). The V end lost 5 bases, the J end lost 7 bases, and 6 bases lay between the germline ends. There are 11 residues in the CDR3.

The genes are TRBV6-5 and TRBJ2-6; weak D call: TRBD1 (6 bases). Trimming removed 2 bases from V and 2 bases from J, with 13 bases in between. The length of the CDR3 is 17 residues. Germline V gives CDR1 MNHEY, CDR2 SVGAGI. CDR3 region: CASSYRTAGAGANVLTF. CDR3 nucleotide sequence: TGTGCCAGCAGTTACCGGACAGCCGGAGCTGGGGCCAACGTCCTGACTTTC.

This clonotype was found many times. CDR3 residues: CASSSPLRGRLGYTF. DNA of the CDR3: TGTGCCAGCAGTTCCCCACTCCGGGGCCGACTGGGCTACACCTTC. The chain carries TRBV27 and TRBJ1-2, with D perhaps matching TRBD1 (5 bases). Per the germline V gene, CDR1 is MNHEY and CDR2 is SMNVEV (reference sequence). Trimming removed 4 bases at V and 8 bases at J, with 20 bases between. This CDR3 comprises 15 residues.

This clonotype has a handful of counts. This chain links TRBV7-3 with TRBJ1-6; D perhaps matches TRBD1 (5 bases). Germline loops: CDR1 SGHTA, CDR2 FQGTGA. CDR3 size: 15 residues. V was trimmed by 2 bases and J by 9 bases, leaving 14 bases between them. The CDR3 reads CASSLGAGSSSPLHF. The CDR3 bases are TGTGCCAGCAGCTTAGGGGCAGGGAGCAGTTCACCCCTCCACTTT. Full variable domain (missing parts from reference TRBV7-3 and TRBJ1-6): GAGVSQTPSNKVTEKGKYVELRCDPISGHTALYWYRQSLGQGPEFLIYFQGTGAADDSGLPNDRFFAVRPEGSVSTLKIQRTERGDSAVYLCASSLGAGSSSPLHFGNGTRLTVT.

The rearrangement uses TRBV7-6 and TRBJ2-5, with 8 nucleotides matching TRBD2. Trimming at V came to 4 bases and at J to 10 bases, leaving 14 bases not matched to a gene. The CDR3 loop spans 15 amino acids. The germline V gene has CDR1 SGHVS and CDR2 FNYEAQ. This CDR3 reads CASSSGGAEMWCQYF. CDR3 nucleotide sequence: TGTGCCAGCAGCTCCGGGGGGGCCGAAATGTGGTGCCAGTACTTC.

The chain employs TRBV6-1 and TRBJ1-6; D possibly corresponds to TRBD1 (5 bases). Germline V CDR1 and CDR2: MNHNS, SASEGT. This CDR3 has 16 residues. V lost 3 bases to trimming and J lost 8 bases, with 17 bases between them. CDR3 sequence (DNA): TGTGCCAGCAGTGATCGGTGGGGCCCCCGGGATTCACCCCTCCACTTT. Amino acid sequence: CASSDRWGPRDSPLHF.

CDR3 in amino acids: CASSLGSSSNQPQHF. The CDR3 nucleotides are TGTGCCAGCAGCTTAGGTAGCAGTAGCAATCAGCCCCAGCATTTT. The J gene is TRBJ1-5, the V gene TRBV7-2; D gene unclear. The germline gives CDR1 SGHTA, CDR2 FQGNSA. The length of the CDR3 is 15 residues. Deletions cut 1 base from V and 0 bases from J, with 7 bases between.